This passage covers 27 T cell receptor beta chains from one sample sequenced in a study of Tregs in tolerant kidney transplant recipients (dated by TCRdb to about 2019). Receptors were amplified or captured by the immunoSEQ multiplex PCR assay. TCRdb carries this immuneACCESS record with in-frame sequences only. Its versions omit some clonotypes, under half of them owing to an unresolved V gene in the studies checked, with the rest unexplained. Recorded for this sample are 240,000 or so clones; roughly 80% of them occurred a single time. The ten most abundant clones make up about 0.64% of the sample. Sequenced input: CD4+ T cells from blood. The receptors were gathered from a human donor in good health.

The chain joins TRBV19 to TRBJ1-2, with D unresolved. The CDR3 runs 15 residues. Germline-derived CDR1 and CDR2 are LNHDA and SQIVND (reference sequence). Trimming left V 3 bases short and J 4 bases short, with 15 bases between. The CDR3 reads CASSMSPKEVYGYTF. The DNA of the CDR3 is TGTGCCAGTAGTATGTCCCCCAAGGAGGTCTATGGCTACACCTTC.

This clone showed up just once. V is TRBV5-1 and J is TRBJ2-7; D might be TRBD2 (6 bases). Trimming removed 4 bases at V and 0 bases at J, with 14 bases between. Germline loops: CDR1 SGHRS, CDR2 YFSETQ. The CDR3 runs to 15 residues. CDR3 in DNA: TGCGCCAGCAGCCTTGGGGCGGGGAGCTCCTACGAGCAGTACTTC. Translation: CASSLGAGSSYEQYF. Looking up the rest from reference TRBV5-1 and TRBJ2-7 gives the full variable domain: KAGVTQTPRYLIKTRGQQVTLSCSPISGHRSVSWYQQTPGQGLQFLFEYFSETQRNKGNFPGRFSGRQFSNSRSEMNVSTLELGDSALYLCASSLGAGSSYEQYFGPGTRLTVT.

The chain links TRBV29-1 to TRBJ1-2, with D possibly matching TRBD1 (6 bases). CDR3 size: 13 residues. Germline CDR1 SQVTM, CDR2 ANQGSEA. Trimming cost V 7 bases and J 5 bases, with 17 bases left between them. CDR3 region: CSGGRGEGYGYTF. As DNA, the CDR3 is TGCAGCGGGGGCAGGGGTGAAGGGTATGGCTACACCTTC.

V and J are TRBV5-6 and TRBJ1-2, with 10 bases lining up with TRBD1. CDR1 is SGHDT and CDR2 is YYEEEE in the germline V gene. This CDR3 is built from 16 residues. V was pared by 7 bases and J by 4 bases, with 13 bases of the junction left unmatched. CDR3 in amino acids: CASAPRGTGESYGYTF. The CDR3 DNA is TGTGCCAGCGCACCTAGGGGGACAGGGGAGTCCTATGGCTACACCTTC.

This clone was observed a single time. The chain links TRBV4-1 to TRBJ2-3, with 13 bases lining up with TRBD2. The length of the CDR3 is 16 residues. J was trimmed by 3 bases and V by 2 bases; bases with no gene match: 2. CDR1 is MGHRA, CDR2 YSYEKL, per germline. The CDR3 DNA reads as TGCGCCAGCAGCCAATGGACTAGCGGGAGAACAGATACGCAGTATTTT. Residues: CASSQWTSGRTDTQYF.

The genes are TRBV18 and TRBJ1-5; D uncertain. CDR3 length: 14 amino acids. In germline, CDR1 is KGHSH, CDR2 LQKENI. V lost 1 base and J lost 3, with 7 bases in between. The CDR3 DNA reads TGTGCCAGCTCACCACAGGGCTTCAATCAGCCCCAGCATTTT. Translated, it gives CASSPQGFNQPQHF.

The chain carries TRBV25-1 and TRBJ1-4, with a tentative D call TRBD1 (6 bases). Germline V gives CDR1 MGHDK, CDR2 SYGVNS. The CDR3 covers 14 residues. V lost 8 bases and J 7 bases, leaving 17 bases between the germline ends. The chain's CDR3 is CASPYRVGGEKLFF. The CDR3, as DNA: TGTGCCAGCCCATACAGGGTGGGTGGTGAAAAACTGTTTTTT.

The J gene is TRBJ1-2, the V gene TRBV5-1; TRBD1 aligns across 7 bases. The CDR3 is 14 amino acids. The germline gives CDR1 SGHRS, CDR2 YFSETQ. With V trimmed by 4 bases and J by 6 bases, 9 bases remained unmatched. The CDR3 protein is CASSQGGQGDGYTF. CDR3 bases: TGCGCCAGCAGCCAAGGAGGGCAGGGGGATGGCTACACCTTC.

V is TRBV11-2 and J is TRBJ2-3; tentatively, D is TRBD1 or TRBD2 (5 bases each). CDR1 and CDR2 (germline): SGHAT, FQNNGV. The CDR3 length is 16 residues. Trimming shortened V by 5 bases and J by 2 bases, and 17 bases separated the two germline ends. CDR3: CASSHLGDLSTDTQYF. The CDR3 nucleotides read TGTGCCAGCAGCCACCTGGGGGACCTTTCCACAGATACGCAGTATTTT.

This clone was counted between two and nine times. The chain has TRBV6-5 and TRBJ2-1; weak D call: TRBD1 (6 bases). Germline-derived CDR1 and CDR2 are MNHEY and SVGAGI. Trimming pared 2 bases from V and 4 bases from J, leaving 12 bases between. This CDR3 is 15 amino acids long. The CDR3 DNA reads TGTGCCAGCAGTTACCAGCCTACAGGGTACAATGAGCAGTTCTTC. It yields the protein CASSYQPTGYNEQFF.

The V call is TRBV30, the J call TRBJ2-7; the match to TRBD1 covers 7 bases. Germline CDR1 is GTSNPN and CDR2 is SVGIG (reference sequence). The CDR3 consists of 14 residues. J lost 0 bases, V lost 1 base, and 3 bases had no gene match. The CDR3 protein is CAWSEQGSSYEQYF. The CDR3 coding sequence is TGTGCCTGGAGTGAACAGGGGAGCTCCTACGAGCAGTACTTC.

The gene calls are TRBV18 and TRBJ2-7, with 13 bases fitting TRBD2. This CDR3 comprises 15 residues. Germline V gene lookup returns CDR1 KGHSH and CDR2 LQKENI. Trimming took 3 bases from V and 3 from J; bases not matched to a gene: 2. The CDR3, as DNA: TGTGCCAGCTCACCCCGGACTAGCGGGGGCTACGAGCAGTACTTC. It yields the protein CASSPRTSGGYEQYF.

The chain links TRBV9 to TRBJ1-2; TRBD1 is a possible D gene (6 bases). Trimming took off 2 bases at V and 1 base at J, with 15 bases between the two ends. The CDR3 is 16 amino acids. Germline CDR1 reads SGDLS; CDR2 reads YYNGEE. DNA of the CDR3: TGTGCCAGCAGCGTGGACCCCCAACAGGGTAACTATGGCTACACCTTC. Protein product: CASSVDPQQGNYGYTF.

This chain joins TRBV11-2 and TRBJ1-2; the D gene is possibly TRBD1 (5 bases). The V gene's germline CDR1 is SGHAT and CDR2 FQNNGV. The CDR3 spans 15 residues. With 1 base removed from V and 3 bases from J, the gap between germline ends came to 12 bases. CDR3 coding DNA: TGTGCCAGCAGCTTAGTACCAGGGAGGGACTATGGCTACACCTTC. It specifies CASSLVPGRDYGYTF.

The chain recombines TRBV27 with TRBJ1-2; 7 nucleotides align to TRBD1. The V segment lost 7 bases and the J segment 2 bases; nucleotides outside the gene matches: 10. The CDR3 extends over 15 amino acids. Looked up from germline, CDR1 is MNHEY and CDR2 is SMNVEV (reference sequence). CDR3 sequence (DNA): TGTGCCAGCAAACTAGACAGGGCCAAGAACTATGGCTACACCTTC. Its translation: CASKLDRAKNYGYTF.

The CDR3 reads CAISEGGGDNQPQHF. CDR3 nucleotide sequence: TGTGCCATCAGTGAGGGGGGTGGGGACAATCAGCCCCAGCATTTT. V and J are TRBV10-3 and TRBJ1-5, with a possible D match to TRBD1 (5 bases). V was cut by 2 bases and J by 3 bases, with 11 bases left in between. The CDR3 has 15 amino acids. Germline CDR1 ENHRY, CDR2 SYGVKD.

The CDR3 is CASSTPGFYPGEQYF. DNA for the CDR3: TGTGCCAGTAGTACCCCGGGCTTTTACCCGGGGGAGCAGTACTTC. The chain has TRBV19 and TRBJ2-7, with TRBD2 as a possible D gene (5 bases). V was shortened by 4 bases and J by 7 bases, with 20 bases between the two germline ends. In germline, CDR1 is LNHDA, CDR2 SQIVND (reference sequence). The CDR3 runs to 15 residues. The entire variable domain, with the rest obtained from reference TRBV19 and TRBJ2-7, is as follows: DGGITQSPKYLFRKEGQNVTLSCEQNLNHDAMYWYRQDPGQGLRLIYYSQIVNDFQKGDIAEGYSVSREKKESFPLTVTSAQKNPTAFYLCASSTPGFYPGEQYFGPGTRLTVT.

V and J are TRBV6-5 and TRBJ1-6; D gene uncertain. The germline CDR1 and CDR2 sequences are MNHEY and SVGAGI. The CDR3 has 15 residues. V was cut by 2 bases and J by 7 bases, with 12 bases left in between. The CDR3 nucleotides are TGTGCCAGCAGTTACGGTGGCAGTCTCAATTCACCCCTCCACTTT. It yields the protein CASSYGGSLNSPLHF.

The chain employs TRBV18 and TRBJ1-5, with 7 bases identical to TRBD1. Germline-derived CDR1 and CDR2 are KGHSH and LQKENI. The CDR3 runs 16 residues. Germline trimming cut 3 bases from V and 3 bases from J; bases unmatched to any gene: 8. The DNA of the CDR3 is TGTGCCAGCTCACCCAACCCGGGACAGCCCAATCAGCCCCAGCATTTT. Its protein product is CASSPNPGQPNQPQHF.

The chain combines TRBV9 with TRBJ1-2; TRBD1 agrees at 9 bases. Germline CDR1 is SGDLS and CDR2 is YYNGEE. The CDR3 sequence is 13 residues long. The V segment lost 3 bases and the J segment 6 bases; nucleotides outside the gene matches: 3. The CDR3 DNA reads TGTGCCAGCAGCGACAGGGGGCTGAATGGCTACACCTTC. Residues: CASSDRGLNGYTF.

As regards this clone: An end of the junction differs from the germline gene, which may be a read error. The rearrangement joins TRBV7-9 to TRBJ1-1, with TRBD1 as a possible D gene (6 bases). In germline, CDR1 is SEHNR, CDR2 FQNEAQ (reference sequence). The CDR3 is 14 residues long. This CDR3 is CASSSLKRDTEASF. In nucleotides, the CDR3 is TGTGCCAGCAGCTCCCTAAAGAGGGACACTGAAGCTTCCTTT.

The chain uses TRBV5-4 and TRBJ1-1; weak D call: TRBD1 (5 bases). Germline loops: CDR1 SGHNT, CDR2 YYREEE (reference sequence). This CDR3 has 15 residues. V lost 3 bases and J 4 bases, leaving 16 bases between the germline ends. Here the CDR3 reads CASSSIPGGGTEAFF. CDR3 sequence (DNA): TGTGCCAGCAGCTCAATCCCGGGCGGGGGCACTGAAGCTTTCTTT.

V and J are TRBV5-6 and TRBJ1-1; 7 nucleotides agree with TRBD1. CDR3 length: 14 amino acids. Germline CDR1 and CDR2: SGHDT and YYEEEE. The V segment lost 0 bases and the J segment 6 bases; nucleotides outside the gene matches: 5. CDR3 sequence reads: CASSLAGGRAEAFF. The CDR3 DNA sequence: TGTGCCAGCAGCTTGGCAGGGGGGAGGGCTGAAGCTTTCTTT.

The rearrangement joins TRBV13 to TRBJ2-1; D is uncertain. V lost 7 bases and J lost 6, with 19 bases in between. Per germline, CDR1 PRHDT and CDR2 FYEKMQ (reference sequence). The CDR3 has 15 residues. The CDR3 loop is CASTRSPLTVNEQFF. In DNA, the CDR3 is TGTGCCAGCACCAGATCCCCCCTTACTGTCAATGAGCAGTTCTTC.

V and J are TRBV6-5 and TRBJ2-5, with D possibly TRBD1 on 6 matching bases. The better agreement between TRBJ2-7 and the DNA end casts doubt on the J call. CDR1 is MNHEY, CDR2 SVGAGI, per germline. The CDR3 contains 14 residues. The CDR3 DNA sequence: TGTGCCAGCACCGCGGACAGAGGTACCTACGAGCAGTACTTC. Encoded protein: CASTADRGTYEQYF.

The chain employs TRBV7-6 and TRBJ2-2; D unresolved. V lost 0 bases to trimming and J lost 7 bases, with 12 bases between them. CDR3 length: 15 amino acids. Germline assignment: CDR1 SGHVS and CDR2 FNYEAQ. The CDR3 is CASSLATVRNGELFF. The CDR3 DNA is TGTGCCAGCAGCTTAGCCACAGTGAGGAACGGGGAGCTGTTTTTT.

The genes are TRBV11-3 and TRBJ2-2, with D perhaps being TRBD1 or TRBD2 (6 bases each). In germline, CDR1 is SGHNT, CDR2 YENEEA. V dropped 2 bases and J dropped 4 bases, with 14 bases sitting between them. The CDR3 runs 16 residues. CDR3 loop: CASSLRIGGSTGELFF. In nucleotides, the CDR3 is TGTGCCAGCAGCTTACGGATAGGGGGGAGCACCGGGGAGCTGTTTTTT.